One and the same sample provided the 13 T cell receptor beta chains below, sequenced in a study of T cell responses to AZD1222 COVID-19 vaccine. Here immunoSEQ multiplex PCR was the method, and the copy in TCRdb shows in-frame clones only, minus some. This table holds more than 150,000 clones, over 80% found once. Sequenced here: peripheral blood, sampled on day 0 of AZD1222 vaccination. Receptor source: an adult in good health.

V gene TRBV9 combines with J gene TRBJ2-7; no reliable D call. CDR3 length: 13 residues. Trimming took 6 bases from V and 6 from J, leaving 16 bases between them. The germline CDR1 and CDR2 sequences are SGDLS and YYNGEE. CDR3 coding DNA: TGTGCCAGCATTACGACCTCTCGGCTCGAGCAGTACGTC. The encoded protein is CASITTSRLEQYV.

The chain couples TRBV27 to TRBJ1-2; 7 nucleotides match TRBD1. Trimming cost V 10 bases and J 7 bases; bases outside gene matches: 15. The CDR3 spans 14 residues. Germline loops: CDR1 MNHEY, CDR2 SMNVEV (reference sequence). CDR3 region: CATKRETGIGGYTF. As DNA, the CDR3 is TGTGCCACCAAGAGAGAGACAGGGATAGGTGGCTACACCTTC.

The chain recombines TRBV6-5 with TRBJ1-5; D uncertain. The CDR3 length is 15 residues. Germline CDR1 reads MNHEY; CDR2 reads SVGAGI. Trimming cost V 0 bases and J 7 bases, with 13 bases left between them. CDR3 residues: CASSYSMGTGQPQHF. The CDR3 DNA reads TGTGCCAGCAGTTACTCGATGGGTACGGGGCAGCCCCAGCATTTT.

This chain links TRBV4-3 with TRBJ2-5; 8 bases line up with TRBD2. Germline-derived CDR1 and CDR2 are LGHNA and YSLEER. This CDR3 contains 16 residues. V was clipped by 0 bases and J by 2 bases; unmatched bases: 5. DNA of the CDR3: TGCGCCAGCAGCCAAGAAGGTCCGGGGGGGCAAGAGACCCAGTACTTC. Protein sequence: CASSQEGPGGQETQYF.

The gene calls are TRBV18 and TRBJ2-1; D might be TRBD1 or TRBD2, each matching 6 bases. Germline V lookup: CDR1 KGHSH, CDR2 LQKENI. The CDR3 sequence is 12 residues long. The V gene lost 2 bases and the J gene lost 15 bases, with 14 bases spanning the gap. CDR3 sequence: CASSPLGGSSFF. The CDR3 region has the DNA TGTGCCAGCTCACCATTGGGGGGCTCTTCGTTCTTC.

The V and J genes are TRBV24-1 and TRBJ1-3, with TRBD1 identical over 9 bases. This CDR3 region has 15 residues. V shed 4 bases and J 3 bases; nucleotides not matched to a gene: 3. CDR1 is KGHDR and CDR2 is SFDVKD in the germline V gene. CDR3 DNA sequence: TGTGCCACCAGTGAACAGGGGGCGCGTGGAAACACCATATATTTT. As protein: CATSEQGARGNTIYF.

V usage is TRBV7-9 and J usage is TRBJ2-7; perhaps TRBD2 as D (5 bases). This CDR3 is 12 amino acids long. Trimming stripped 3 bases from V and 6 bases from J, with 9 bases between. CDR1 and CDR2 (germline): SEHNR, FQNEAQ (reference sequence). The CDR3 nucleotides read TGTGCCAGCAGCTTGCGGGTTGGCGAGCAGTACTTC. It yields the protein CASSLRVGEQYF. The variable domain in full, with the rest retrieved from reference TRBV7-9 and TRBJ2-7, is DTGVSQNPRHKITKRGQNVTFRCDPISEHNRLYWYRQTLGQGPEFLTYFQNEAQLEKSRLLSDRFSAERPKGSFSTLEIQRTEQGDSAMYLCASSLRVGEQYFGPGTRLTVT.

This sequence joins TRBV4-1 and TRBJ2-1; D is ambiguous. CDR1 MGHRA and CDR2 YSYEKL come from the germline V gene. V was clipped by 4 bases and J by 7 bases, with 14 bases between them. The CDR3 extends over 14 amino acids. CDR3 bases: TGCGCCAGCAGCCCCCCTACATGGGTAAATGAGCAGTTCTTC. This translates into CASSPPTWVNEQFF.

The chain employs TRBV6-1 and TRBJ1-2; weak D call: TRBD1 (6 bases). The CDR3 is 15 residues long. CDR1 is MNHNS and CDR2 is SASEGT in the germline V gene. Trimming removed 2 bases from V and 6 bases from J, with 16 bases in between. CDR3 in amino acids: CASSEPGGAADGYTF. The CDR3 coding sequence is TGTGCCAGCAGTGAACCCGGGGGGGCAGCGGATGGCTACACCTTC.

The chain is built from TRBV19 and TRBJ1-2; D ambiguous. CDR3 length: 14 amino acids. The V gene's germline CDR1 is LNHDA and CDR2 SQIVND (reference sequence). Trimming left V 2 bases short and J 0 bases short, with 7 bases between. The CDR3 protein is CASSIKDANYGYTF. The CDR3 nucleotides read TGTGCCAGTAGTATAAAGGATGCTAACTATGGCTACACCTTC. Full variable domain (remainder filled in from reference TRBV19 and TRBJ1-2): DGGITQSPKYLFRKEGQNVTLSCEQNLNHDAMYWYRQDPGQGLRLIYYSQIVNDFQKGDIAEGYSVSREKKESFPLTVTSAQKNPTAFYLCASSIKDANYGYTFGSGTRLTVV.

This clone showed up just once. The J gene is TRBJ2-2, the V gene TRBV2; D may be TRBD2 (6 bases). Looked up from germline, CDR1 is SNHLY and CDR2 is FYNNEI. V was clipped by 7 bases and J by 4 bases, with 13 bases between them. There are 14 residues in the CDR3. CDR3 residues: CASNILGGTGELFF. CDR3 nucleotides: TGTGCCAGCAATATTCTGGGAGGCACCGGGGAGCTGTTTTTT.

The chain couples TRBV27 to TRBJ1-5; D uncertain. Per the germline V gene, CDR1 is MNHEY and CDR2 is SMNVEV (reference sequence). This CDR3 is built from 14 residues. The V gene lost 0 bases and the J gene lost 7 bases, with 10 bases spanning the gap. Here the CDR3 DNA reads TGTGCCAGCAGTTTATCTGGCAGACTACAGCCCCAGCATTTT. Translating gives CASSLSGRLQPQHF.

This chain connects TRBV6-5 to TRBJ2-7, with 7 nucleotides matching TRBD2. V shed 6 bases, J shed 4 bases, and the junction held 9 bases outside the gene matches. The germline V gene encodes CDR1 MNHEY and CDR2 SVGAGI. The CDR3 has 14 amino acids. This CDR3 reads CASRVGTNNYEQYF. In nucleotides, the CDR3 is TGTGCCAGCAGAGTTGGGACTAACAATTACGAGCAGTACTTC.